These 8 T cell receptor beta chains share one sample of origin, sequenced in a study of blood T cell repertoires in COVID-19. Clones were sequenced by immunoSEQ multiplex PCR, and TCRdb holds only the in-frame ones, with some missing. The sample gives fewer than 650,000 clones, around 90% of which show up once; around 8% is in the top ten. The specimen sequenced was peripheral blood. The origin of the receptors is a woman in her 50s with COVID-19, enrolled during active disease.

V usage is TRBV7-9 and J usage is TRBJ2-1, with a tentative D call TRBD1 (5 bases). The CDR3 is 13 amino acids. V was shortened by 2 bases and J by 9 bases, with 11 bases between the two germline ends. Germline CDR1 is SEHNR and CDR2 is FQNEAQ (reference sequence). The CDR3 spells CASSLSRAGEQFF. DNA for the CDR3: TGTGCCAGCAGCTTAAGCAGGGCAGGTGAGCAGTTCTTC.

The chain has TRBV7-8 and TRBJ1-1; D remains ambiguous. The germline CDR1 and CDR2 sequences are SGHVS and FQNEAQ. Trimming shortened V by 3 bases and J by 1 base, and 6 bases separated the two germline ends. The CDR3 loop spans 13 amino acids. The CDR3 is CASSLKRNTEAFF. CDR3 bases: TGTGCCAGCAGCTTGAAGAGGAACACTGAAGCTTTCTTT.

CDR3 loop: CASSTLAGTDTQYF. In DNA, the CDR3 is TGTGCCAGTAGTACGCTAGCGGGCACAGATACGCAGTATTTT. V and J are TRBV19 and TRBJ2-3; 7 nucleotides match TRBD2. V shed 4 bases and J 1 base; nucleotides not matched to a gene: 2. The CDR3 is 14 residues long. Germline V gene lookup returns CDR1 LNHDA and CDR2 SQIVND (reference sequence).

The rearrangement links TRBV11-2 to TRBJ2-7; 7 bases are shared with TRBD1. J gave up 6 bases and V 4 bases, and 12 bases lay outside the gene matches. The CDR3 sequence is 15 residues long. The germline CDR1 and CDR2 sequences are SGHAT and FQNNGV. The CDR3 reads CASSSNAGTVGEQYF. CDR3 bases: TGTGCCAGCAGCTCCAATGCCGGGACAGTCGGCGAGCAGTACTTC. The full variable domain, rest sourced from reference TRBV11-2 and TRBJ2-7, is EAGVAQSPRYKIIEKRQSVAFWCNPISGHATLYWYQQILGQGPKLLIQFQNNGVVDDSQLPKDRFSAERLKGVDSTLKIQPAKLEDSAVYLCASSSNAGTVGEQYFGPGTRLTVT.

The gene calls are TRBV6-1 and TRBJ1-2; the D gene is possibly TRBD1 (5 bases). This CDR3 is built from 15 residues. Germline CDR1 MNHNS, CDR2 SASEGT. Trimming removed 3 bases at V and 2 bases at J, with 13 bases between. CDR3 sequence (DNA): TGTGCCAGCAGTGAGGAAACAGGCCCGAACTATGGCTACACCTTC. Translated: CASSEETGPNYGYTF.

V usage is TRBV12-3 or TRBV12-4 and J usage is TRBJ1-1, with no clear D. With 4 bases removed from V and 2 bases from J, the gap between germline ends came to 8 bases. CDR3 length: 13 residues. The DNA of the CDR3 is TGTGCCAGCAGTTCCGCTATTAACACTGAAGCTTTCTTT. Residues: CASSSAINTEAFF.

The CDR3: CASSLAHLGKETQYF. Here the CDR3 DNA reads TGTGCCAGCAGTTTAGCCCACCTAGGTAAAGAGACCCAGTACTTC. The chain recombines TRBV28 with TRBJ2-5; D gene ambiguous. In germline, CDR1 is MDHEN, CDR2 SYDVKM. Trimming shortened V by 2 bases and J by 3 bases, and 13 bases separated the two germline ends. The CDR3 has 15 amino acids.

The chain carries TRBV5-1 and TRBJ2-1; D is ambiguous. Germline values: CDR1 SGHRS, CDR2 YFSETQ. The CDR3 is made up of 15 amino acids. The ends were cut back, 0 bases at V and 4 bases at J, with 11 bases in the middle. Here the CDR3 DNA reads TGCGCCAGCAGCTTGGGTCGCGGAGCTTACAATGAGCAGTTCTTC. Translating it yields CASSLGRGAYNEQFF. Full variable domain (outside the CDR3, taken from reference TRBV5-1 and TRBJ2-1): KAGVTQTPRYLIKTRGQQVTLSCSPISGHRSVSWYQQTPGQGLQFLFEYFSETQRNKGNFPGRFSGRQFSNSRSEMNVSTLELGDSALYLCASSLGRGAYNEQFFGPGTRLTVL.